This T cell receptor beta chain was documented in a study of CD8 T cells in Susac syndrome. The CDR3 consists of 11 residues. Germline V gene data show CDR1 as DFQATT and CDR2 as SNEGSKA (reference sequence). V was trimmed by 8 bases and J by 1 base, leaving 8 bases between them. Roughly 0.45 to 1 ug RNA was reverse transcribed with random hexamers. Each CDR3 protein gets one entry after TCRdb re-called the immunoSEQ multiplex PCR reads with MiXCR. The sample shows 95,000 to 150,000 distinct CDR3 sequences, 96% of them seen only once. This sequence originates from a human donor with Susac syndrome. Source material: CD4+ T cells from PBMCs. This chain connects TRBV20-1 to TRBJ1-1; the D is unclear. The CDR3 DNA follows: TGCAGTTATGTAGGGAACACTGAAGCTTTCTTT. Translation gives CSYVGNTEAFF.